The next 8 T cell receptor beta chains were all read from a single sample in a study of OX40 agonist ivuxolimab in advanced cancers. The method was immunoSEQ multiplex PCR; TCRdb's version includes in-frame clones alone and lacks a portion of them. The sample records 65,000 to 85,000 clones, about 92% being singletons. The sample was CD4+ or CD8+ T cells sorted from blood, taken in a trial of the OX40 agonist ivuxolimab. Every receptor here comes from an adult with an advanced solid tumor such as melanoma, head and neck, liver or kidney cancer.

The chain is built from TRBV9 and TRBJ2-1; 8 nucleotides align to TRBD2. V was pared by 5 bases and J by 4 bases, with 8 bases of the junction left unmatched. From germline, CDR1 is SGDLS and CDR2 YYNGEE. This CDR3 has 15 amino acids. This CDR3 is CASSLSGSRYNEQFF. CDR3 coding DNA: TGTGCCAGCAGTCTGAGCGGGAGCAGATACAATGAGCAGTTCTTC.

The gene calls are TRBV11-2 and TRBJ1-2, with D uncertain. This CDR3 region has 15 residues. From germline, CDR1 is SGHAT and CDR2 FQNNGV. Trimming removed 1 base at V and 4 bases at J, with 13 bases between. CDR3 protein: CASSLVPGNPYGYTF. CDR3 bases: TGTGCCAGCAGCTTAGTACCGGGAAACCCCTATGGCTACACCTTC. The full variable domain, in which reference TRBV11-2 and TRBJ1-2 provide the parts outside the CDR3, is EAGVAQSPRYKIIEKRQSVAFWCNPISGHATLYWYQQILGQGPKLLIQFQNNGVVDDSQLPKDRFSAERLKGVDSTLKIQPAKLEDSAVYLCASSLVPGNPYGYTFGSGTRLTVV.

The V and J genes are TRBV19 and TRBJ1-1, with D unclear. The V end was cut by 7 bases, the J end by 2 bases, with 11 bases between. Germline CDR1 and CDR2: LNHDA and SQIVND (reference sequence). This CDR3 region has 13 residues. CDR3 nucleotide sequence: TGTGCCAGTAACCCCTACGGAAACACTGAAGCTTTCTTT. Encoded protein: CASNPYGNTEAFF.

V gene TRBV27 combines with J gene TRBJ2-3; 12 positions match TRBD1. The CDR3 runs 17 residues. The V and J ends lost 2 bases and 5 bases, in that order; junction bases with no gene match: 8. CDR1 and CDR2 from the germline V gene are MNHEY and SMNVEV (reference sequence). DNA of the CDR3: TGTGCCAGCAGTTTAGAGGGGGGACAGGGGGCGAAAGATACGCAGTATTTT. Translating it yields CASSLEGGQGAKDTQYF.

V and J are TRBV15 and TRBJ2-1; weak D call: TRBD2 (5 bases). Germline CDR1 and CDR2: LNHNV and YYDKDF (reference sequence). The CDR3 spans 14 residues. Trimming took 5 bases from V and 4 from J, leaving 12 bases between them. The CDR3 DNA reads TGTGCCACCAGCCCCCGGACTCCATACAATGAGCAGTTCTTC. This translates into CATSPRTPYNEQFF.

The chain uses TRBV12-5 and TRBJ1-1; TRBD1 is a possible D gene (6 bases). V gave up 0 bases and J gave up 11 bases, with 19 bases separating them. The CDR3 has 15 amino acids. CDR1 and CDR2 (germline): LGHNT, FRNRAP. The chain's CDR3 is CASGLVLGGRGVAFF. As DNA, the CDR3 is TGTGCTAGTGGTTTGGTACTCGGGGGGCGTGGTGTGGCTTTCTTT.

This sequence joins TRBV7-9 and TRBJ2-3; D might be TRBD1 (5 bases). This CDR3 has 13 residues. V lost 4 bases to trimming and J lost 3 bases, with 8 bases between them. Germline values: CDR1 SEHNR, CDR2 FQNEAQ (reference sequence). CDR3 sequence reads: CASSYDSTDTQYF. For the CDR3, the DNA is TGTGCCAGCAGCTATGACAGTACAGATACGCAGTATTTT.

V is TRBV27 and J is TRBJ2-7; maybe TRBD1 (7 bases). CDR3 length equals 16 residues. Per germline, CDR1 MNHEY and CDR2 SMNVEV (reference sequence). Trimming shortened V by 7 bases and J by 0 bases, and 19 bases separated the two germline ends. CDR3 DNA: TGTGCCAGCACCCCAAGGGGCGGGGACAGCTCCTACGAGCAGTACTTC. This translates into CASTPRGGDSSYEQYF.